The 9 T cell receptor beta chains reported below all come from one sample, sequenced in a study of T-cell memory formation after mild COVID-19. MiXCR was run by TCRdb on the 5' RACE reads, yielding one entry per CDR3 protein. This sample yields 300,000 to 400,000 distinct CDR3 sequences, of which around 14% are seen a single time; around 22% belongs to the top ten. Sequencing used PBMCs or a T cell subset sorted from them (not recorded which). The receptor source for this set is a man between 18 and 35 years old who had mild COVID-19 (a few samples of this study predate the infection). Cell type and time point are not known.

The chain combines TRBV11-2 with TRBJ2-7; 8 bases are a match to TRBD2. Germline CDR1 reads SGHAT; CDR2 reads FQNNGV. The J segment lost 2 bases and the V segment lost 0 bases, leaving 6 bases of the junction unmatched. The CDR3 runs 16 residues. CDR3 sequence: CASSLDGLAETYEQYF. DNA of the CDR3: TGTGCCAGCAGCTTAGACGGACTAGCTGAAACCTACGAGCAGTACTTC.

The V call is TRBV15, the J call TRBJ2-5; TRBD1 matches at 9 bases. Germline trimming cut 3 bases from V and 2 bases from J; bases unmatched to any gene: 1. The V gene's germline CDR1 is LNHNV and CDR2 YYDKDF (reference sequence). The CDR3 length is 14 residues. In DNA, the CDR3 is TGTGCCACCAGCAGGACAGGGGGACAAGAGACCCAGTACTTC. Its translation: CATSRTGGQETQYF.

This clonotype was observed at least ten times. The chain carries TRBV3-1 and TRBJ2-3; perhaps TRBD1 as D (5 bases). The CDR3 runs 14 residues. Germline V gene sequence: CDR1 LGHDT, CDR2 YNNKEL (reference sequence). Trimming shortened V by 4 bases and J by 2 bases, and 10 bases separated the two germline ends. The CDR3 DNA reads TGTGCCAGCAGCCCAATGACAGCCACAGATACGCAGTATTTT. Its protein is CASSPMTATDTQYF.

This sequence joins TRBV5-1 and TRBJ1-2; 9 nucleotides line up with TRBD1. This CDR3 is 16 amino acids long. V dropped 0 bases and J dropped 5; count of bases not matched to a gene: 8. Germline-derived CDR1 and CDR2 are SGHRS and YFSETQ. CDR3 protein: CASSLGPLTGGYGYTF. The DNA for the CDR3 is TGCGCCAGCAGCTTGGGTCCCTTGACAGGGGGTTATGGCTACACCTTC.

This chain connects TRBV6-1 to TRBJ2-7; D gene ambiguous. The CDR3 contains 10 residues. The V end was cut by 6 bases, the J end by 9 bases, with 9 bases between. Germline V lookup: CDR1 MNHNS, CDR2 SASEGT. CDR3 in DNA: TGTGCCAGCAGCACGTCCGGGCAGTACTTC. It is translated as CASSTSGQYF.

This clonotype was found a few times. The chain couples TRBV5-4 to TRBJ2-7; 9 bases line up with TRBD1. The CDR3 contains 13 residues. From germline, CDR1 is SGHNT and CDR2 YYREEE (reference sequence). The ends lost 3 bases at V and 6 bases at J; junction bases unmatched: 4. CDR3 in DNA: TGTGCCAGCAGCTGGGGGGGACAGGGCGAGCAGTACGTC. Amino acid sequence: CASSWGGQGEQYV.

This clonotype was counted between two and nine times. V is TRBV6-5 and J is TRBJ1-5; possible D gene TRBD1, 5 bases. Germline CDR1 and CDR2: MNHEY and SVGAGI. V was cut by 0 bases and J by 6 bases, with 12 bases left in between. CDR3 size: 15 residues. In nucleotides, the CDR3 is TGTGCCAGCAGTTACTCGGCAGGGAGTAGTCAGCCCCAGCATTTT. Translating gives CASSYSAGSSQPQHF.

This clonotype was found many times. V is TRBV5-6 and J is TRBJ2-7; 10 positions match TRBD2. The germline V gene has CDR1 SGHDT and CDR2 YYEEEE. The CDR3 length is 14 residues. J was trimmed by 2 bases and V by 5 bases; bases with no gene match: 4. In DNA form, the CDR3 reads TGTGCCAGCAGGGGGCTAGCGGGAGCCTACGAGCAGTACTTC. Translated, it gives CASRGLAGAYEQYF. Full variable domain (missing parts from reference TRBV5-6 and TRBJ2-7): DAGVTQSPTHLIKTRGQQVTLRCSPKSGHDTVSWYQQALGQGPQFIFQYYEEEERQRGNFPDRFSGHQFPNYSSELNVNALLLGDSALYLCASRGLAGAYEQYFGPGTRLTVT.

In its sample, this clonotype was seen many times. The chain uses TRBV5-1 and TRBJ2-7; 8 bases align to TRBD2. CDR3 length: 13 residues. The V segment lost 4 bases and the J segment 4 bases; nucleotides outside the gene matches: 4. Germline CDR1 SGHRS, CDR2 YFSETQ. The CDR3 spells CASSPSGGYEQYV. The DNA of the CDR3 is TGCGCCAGCAGCCCGAGCGGGGGATACGAGCAGTACGTC.